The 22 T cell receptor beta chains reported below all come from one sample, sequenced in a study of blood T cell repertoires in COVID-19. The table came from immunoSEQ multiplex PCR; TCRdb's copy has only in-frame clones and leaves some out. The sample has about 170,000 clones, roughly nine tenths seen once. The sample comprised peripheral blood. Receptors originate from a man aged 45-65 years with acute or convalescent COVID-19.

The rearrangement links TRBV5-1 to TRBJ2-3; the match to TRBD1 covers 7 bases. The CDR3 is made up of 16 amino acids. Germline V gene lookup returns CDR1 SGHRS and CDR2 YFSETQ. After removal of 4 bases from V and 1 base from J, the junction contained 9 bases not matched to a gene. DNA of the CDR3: TGCGCCAGCAGCCCCGGACAGGTTGGGGGCACAGATACGCAGTATTTT. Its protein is CASSPGQVGGTDTQYF.

CDR3: CASSSLPGQGNNEQFF. CDR3 DNA: TGTGCCAGCAGCTCGCTTCCGGGACAGGGAAACAATGAGCAGTTCTTC. The chain links TRBV5-5 to TRBJ2-1, with 9 bases identical to TRBD1. This CDR3 comprises 16 residues. The germline gives CDR1 SGHKS, CDR2 YYEKEE (reference sequence). The V and J ends lost 3 bases and 5 bases, in that order; junction bases with no gene match: 9.

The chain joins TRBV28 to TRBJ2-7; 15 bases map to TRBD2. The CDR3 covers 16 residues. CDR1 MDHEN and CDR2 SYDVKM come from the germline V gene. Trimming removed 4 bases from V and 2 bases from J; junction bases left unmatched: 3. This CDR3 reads CASSSWTSGGAYEQYV. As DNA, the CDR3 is TGTGCCAGCAGTTCTTGGACTAGCGGGGGGGCCTACGAGCAGTACGTC.

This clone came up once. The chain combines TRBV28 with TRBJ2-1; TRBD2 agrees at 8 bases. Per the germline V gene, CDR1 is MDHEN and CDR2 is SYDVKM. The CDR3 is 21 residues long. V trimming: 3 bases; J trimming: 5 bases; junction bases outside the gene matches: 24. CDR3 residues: CASSFVLLNFGSGRADNEQFF. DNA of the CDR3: TGTGCCAGCAGTTTCGTACTTCTCAATTTCGGGAGCGGGAGAGCGGACAATGAGCAGTTCTTC.

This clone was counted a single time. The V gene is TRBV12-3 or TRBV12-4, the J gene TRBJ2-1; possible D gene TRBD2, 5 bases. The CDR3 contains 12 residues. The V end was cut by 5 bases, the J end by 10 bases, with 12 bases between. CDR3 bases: TGTGCCAGCAGTAACGGACTGGGAGAGCAGTTCTTC. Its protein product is CASSNGLGEQFF.

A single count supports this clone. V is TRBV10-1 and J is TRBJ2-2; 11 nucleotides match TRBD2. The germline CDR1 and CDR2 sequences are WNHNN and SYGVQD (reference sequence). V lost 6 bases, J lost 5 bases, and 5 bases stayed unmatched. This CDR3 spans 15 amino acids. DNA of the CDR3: TGCGCCAGCAGCAGGACTAGCGGGTATACCGGGGAGCTGTTTTTT. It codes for CASSRTSGYTGELFF.

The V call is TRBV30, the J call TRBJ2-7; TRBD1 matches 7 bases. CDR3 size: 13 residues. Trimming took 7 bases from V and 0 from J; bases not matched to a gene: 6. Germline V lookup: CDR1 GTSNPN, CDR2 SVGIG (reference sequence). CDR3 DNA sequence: TGTGCCTTTAGACAGGGAAGCTCCTACGAGCAGTACTTC. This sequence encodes CAFRQGSSYEQYF.

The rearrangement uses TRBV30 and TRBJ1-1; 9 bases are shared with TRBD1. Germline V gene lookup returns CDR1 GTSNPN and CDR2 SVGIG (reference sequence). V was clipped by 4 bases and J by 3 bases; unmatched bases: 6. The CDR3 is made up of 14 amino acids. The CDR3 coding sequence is TGTGCCTGGACCTTCGGGACAGGGTACACTGAAGCTTTCTTT. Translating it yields CAWTFGTGYTEAFF.

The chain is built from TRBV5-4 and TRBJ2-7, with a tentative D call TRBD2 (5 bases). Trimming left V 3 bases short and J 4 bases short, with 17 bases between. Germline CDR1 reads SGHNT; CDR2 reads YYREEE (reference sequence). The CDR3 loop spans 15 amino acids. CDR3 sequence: CASSSPGRENYEQYF. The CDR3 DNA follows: TGTGCCAGCAGCTCCCCGGGAAGGGAGAATTACGAGCAGTACTTC.

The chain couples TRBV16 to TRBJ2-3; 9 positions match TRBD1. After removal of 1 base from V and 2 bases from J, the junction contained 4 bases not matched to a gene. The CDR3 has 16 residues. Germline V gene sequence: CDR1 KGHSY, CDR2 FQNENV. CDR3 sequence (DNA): TGTGCCAGCAGCCAATACGGGACAGGGAACACAGATACGCAGTATTTT. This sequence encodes CASSQYGTGNTDTQYF.

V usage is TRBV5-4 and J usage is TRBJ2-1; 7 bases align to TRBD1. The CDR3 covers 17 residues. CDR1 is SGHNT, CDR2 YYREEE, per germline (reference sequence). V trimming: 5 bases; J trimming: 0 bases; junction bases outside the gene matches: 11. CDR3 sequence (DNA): TGTGCCAGCAGTGCCCGGGACAGCCCTCGCTCCTACAATGAGCAGTTCTTC. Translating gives CASSARDSPRSYNEQFF.

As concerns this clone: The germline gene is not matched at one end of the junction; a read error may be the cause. CDR3 nucleotide sequence: TGTGCCACCGAAGCGGGAGGGCTCCCAATTTTT. Translating it yields CATEAGGLPIF. V is TRBV15 and J is TRBJ2-3, with TRBD2 matching over 10 bases. This CDR3 is built from 11 residues. In germline, CDR1 is LNHNV, CDR2 YYDKDF (reference sequence). Full variable domain (rest looked up from reference TRBV15 and TRBJ2-3): DAMVIQNPRYQVTQFGKPVTLSCSQTLNHNVMYWYQQKSSQAPKLLFHYYDKDFNNEADTPDNFQSRRPNTSFCFLDIRSPGLGDTAMYLCATEAGGLPIFGPGTRLTVL.

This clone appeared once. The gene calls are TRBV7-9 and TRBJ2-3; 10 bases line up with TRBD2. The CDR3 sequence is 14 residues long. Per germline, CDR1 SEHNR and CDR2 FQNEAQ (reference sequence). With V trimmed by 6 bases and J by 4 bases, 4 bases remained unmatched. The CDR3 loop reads CASSFSGGADTQYF. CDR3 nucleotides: TGTGCCAGCAGTTTCAGCGGGGGGGCAGATACGCAGTATTTT. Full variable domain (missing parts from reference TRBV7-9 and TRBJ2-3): DTGVSQNPRHKITKRGQNVTFRCDPISEHNRLYWYRQTLGQGPEFLTYFQNEAQLEKSRLLSDRFSAERPKGSFSTLEIQRTEQGDSAMYLCASSFSGGADTQYFGPGTRLTVL.

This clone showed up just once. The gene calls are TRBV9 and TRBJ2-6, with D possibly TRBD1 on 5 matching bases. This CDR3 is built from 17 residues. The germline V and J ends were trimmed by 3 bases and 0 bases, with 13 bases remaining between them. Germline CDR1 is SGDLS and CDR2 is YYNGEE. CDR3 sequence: CASSEGWAPSGANVLTF. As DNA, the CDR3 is TGTGCCAGCAGCGAGGGGTGGGCCCCCTCTGGGGCCAACGTCCTGACTTTC.

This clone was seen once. The CDR3 loop is CASSLGPRGYTF. The CDR3 DNA follows: TGTGCCAGCAGCTTGGGCCCACGGGGGTACACCTTC. The V gene is TRBV7-9, the J gene TRBJ1-2; maybe TRBD1 (5 bases). This CDR3 is 12 amino acids long. Germline CDR1 is SEHNR and CDR2 is FQNEAQ (reference sequence). Trimming took off 3 bases at V and 11 bases at J, with 13 bases between the two ends.

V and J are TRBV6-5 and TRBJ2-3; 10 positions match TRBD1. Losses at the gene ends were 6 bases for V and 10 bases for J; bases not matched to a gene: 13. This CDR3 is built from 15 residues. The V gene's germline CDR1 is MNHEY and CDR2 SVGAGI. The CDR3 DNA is TGTGCCAGCAGACAATCTACCGGGACAGGGGTGGCGCAGTATTTT. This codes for CASRQSTGTGVAQYF.

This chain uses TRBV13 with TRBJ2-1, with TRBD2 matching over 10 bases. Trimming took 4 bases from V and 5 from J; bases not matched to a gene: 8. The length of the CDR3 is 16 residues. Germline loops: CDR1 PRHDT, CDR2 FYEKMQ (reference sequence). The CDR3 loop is CASSSEPGLAHNEQFF. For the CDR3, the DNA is TGTGCCAGCAGCTCCGAGCCGGGACTAGCGCACAATGAGCAGTTCTTC.

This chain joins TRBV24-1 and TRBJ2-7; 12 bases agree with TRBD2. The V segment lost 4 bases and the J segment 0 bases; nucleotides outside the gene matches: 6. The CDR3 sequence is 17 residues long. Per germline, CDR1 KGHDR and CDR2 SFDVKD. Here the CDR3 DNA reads TGTGCCACCAGTGAGGGAGGACTAGCGGGGCGCTCCTACGAGCAGTACTTC. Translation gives CATSEGGLAGRSYEQYF.

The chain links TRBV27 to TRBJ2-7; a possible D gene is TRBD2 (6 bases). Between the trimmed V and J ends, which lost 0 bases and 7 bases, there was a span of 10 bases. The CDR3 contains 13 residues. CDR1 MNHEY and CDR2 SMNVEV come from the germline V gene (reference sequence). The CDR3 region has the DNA TGTGCCAGCAGTTTATCTCGGGGGTTTGAGCAGTACTTC. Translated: CASSLSRGFEQYF.

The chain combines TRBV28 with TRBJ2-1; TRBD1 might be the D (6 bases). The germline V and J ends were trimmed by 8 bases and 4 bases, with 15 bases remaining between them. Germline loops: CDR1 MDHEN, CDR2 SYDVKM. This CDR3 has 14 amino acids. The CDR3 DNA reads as TGTGCCAGCCGACCAGGGGATACGTACAATGAGCAGTTCTTC. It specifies CASRPGDTYNEQFF.

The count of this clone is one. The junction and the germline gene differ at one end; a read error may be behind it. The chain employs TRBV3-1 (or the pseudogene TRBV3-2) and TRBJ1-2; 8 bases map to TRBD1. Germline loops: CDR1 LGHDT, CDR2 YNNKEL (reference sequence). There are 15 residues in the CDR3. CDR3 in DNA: TGTGCCAGCACCCAAGTTTCAGGGGGCAACTATGGCTACACCTTC. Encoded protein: CASTQVSGGNYGYTF.

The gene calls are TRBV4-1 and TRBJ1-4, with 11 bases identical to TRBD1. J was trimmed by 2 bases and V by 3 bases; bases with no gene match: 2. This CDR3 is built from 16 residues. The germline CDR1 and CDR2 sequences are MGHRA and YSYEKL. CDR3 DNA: TGCGCCAGCAGCCATCGGACAGGGGGCACTAATGAAAAACTGTTTTTT. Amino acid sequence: CASSHRTGGTNEKLFF.